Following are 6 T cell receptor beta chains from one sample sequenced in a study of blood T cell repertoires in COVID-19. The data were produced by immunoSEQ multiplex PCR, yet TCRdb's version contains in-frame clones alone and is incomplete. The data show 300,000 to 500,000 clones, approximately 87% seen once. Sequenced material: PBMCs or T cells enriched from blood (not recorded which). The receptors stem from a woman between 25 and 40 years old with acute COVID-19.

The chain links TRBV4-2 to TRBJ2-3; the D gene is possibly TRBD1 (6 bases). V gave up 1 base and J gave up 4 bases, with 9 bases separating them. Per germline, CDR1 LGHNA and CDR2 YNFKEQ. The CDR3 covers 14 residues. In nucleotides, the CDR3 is TGTGCCAGCAGCCAAGGGGGGCTTCCAGATACGCAGTATTTT. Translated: CASSQGGLPDTQYF.

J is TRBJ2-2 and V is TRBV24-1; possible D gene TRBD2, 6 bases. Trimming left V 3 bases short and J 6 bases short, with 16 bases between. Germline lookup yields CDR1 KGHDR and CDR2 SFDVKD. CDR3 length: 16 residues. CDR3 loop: CATSDPGLGLPGELFF. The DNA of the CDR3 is TGTGCCACCAGTGATCCGGGACTGGGCCTTCCCGGGGAGCTGTTTTTT.

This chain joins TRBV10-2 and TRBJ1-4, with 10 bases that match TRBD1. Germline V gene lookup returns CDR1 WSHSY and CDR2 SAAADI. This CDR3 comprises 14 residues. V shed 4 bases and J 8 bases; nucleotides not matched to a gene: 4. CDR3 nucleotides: TGCGCCAGCAGTGGAGGACAGGGGGGAGAAAAACTGTTTTTT. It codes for CASSGGQGGEKLFF.

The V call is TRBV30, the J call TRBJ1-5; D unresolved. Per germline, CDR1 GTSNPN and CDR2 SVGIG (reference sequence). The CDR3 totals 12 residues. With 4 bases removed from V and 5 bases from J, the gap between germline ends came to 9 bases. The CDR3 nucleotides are TGTGCCTGGAAATCCGGGGATCAGCCCCAGCATTTT. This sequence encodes CAWKSGDQPQHF.

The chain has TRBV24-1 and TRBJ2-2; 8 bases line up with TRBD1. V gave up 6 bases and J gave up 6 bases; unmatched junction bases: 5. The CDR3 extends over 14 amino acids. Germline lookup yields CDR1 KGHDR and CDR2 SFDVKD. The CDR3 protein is CATSLTGGSGELFF. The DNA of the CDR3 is TGTGCCACCAGTCTAACAGGGGGTTCCGGGGAGCTGTTTTTT.

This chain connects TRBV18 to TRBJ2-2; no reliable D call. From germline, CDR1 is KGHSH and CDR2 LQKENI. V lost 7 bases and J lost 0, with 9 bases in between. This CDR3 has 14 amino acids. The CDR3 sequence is CASWSSANTGELFF. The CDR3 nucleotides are TGTGCCAGCTGGAGTAGTGCGAACACCGGGGAGCTGTTTTTT.